This TCR beta chain is drawn from a study of OX40 agonist ivuxolimab in advanced cancers. Study-wide background: Patients with hepatocellular carcinoma, melanoma, renal cell or head and neck cancer made up the dose-escalation patients. Overall study findings and caveats: Average numbers of expanded clones were greater in CD8+ T cells than in CD4+.

Assay: immunoSEQ multiplex PCR; the TCRdb copy retains only in-frame clones and omits some. The profile shows tens of thousands of clones, more than 65% of them singletons. This clone has more than one count but fewer than ten. Its antigen is not known. V gave up 6 bases and J gave up 15 bases; unmatched junction bases: 8. Germline V gene data show CDR1 as ENHRY and CDR2 as SYGVKD. The CDR3 runs 12 residues. The origin of this receptor is an adult with an advanced solid tumor such as melanoma, head and neck, liver or kidney cancer. Here the sequenced sample was CD4+ or CD8+ T cells sorted from blood, taken in a trial of the OX40 agonist ivuxolimab. The genes are TRBV10-3 and TRBJ1-6, with 7 bases fitting TRBD1. CDR3 amino acids: CAISPMGQLLHF. CDR3 nucleotide sequence: TGTGCCATCAGCCCGATGGGACAGCTCCTCCACTTT.